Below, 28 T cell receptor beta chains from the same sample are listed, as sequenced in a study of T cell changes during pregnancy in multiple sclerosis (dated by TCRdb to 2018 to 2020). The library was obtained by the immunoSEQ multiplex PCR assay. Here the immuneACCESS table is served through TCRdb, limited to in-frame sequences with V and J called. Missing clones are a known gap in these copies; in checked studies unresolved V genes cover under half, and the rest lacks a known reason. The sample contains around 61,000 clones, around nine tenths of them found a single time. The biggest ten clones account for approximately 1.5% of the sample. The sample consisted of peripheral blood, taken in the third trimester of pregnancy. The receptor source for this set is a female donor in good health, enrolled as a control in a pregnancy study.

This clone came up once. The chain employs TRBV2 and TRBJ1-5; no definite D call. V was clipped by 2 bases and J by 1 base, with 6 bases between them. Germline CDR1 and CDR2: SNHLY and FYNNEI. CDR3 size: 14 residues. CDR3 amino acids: CASSELASNQPQHF. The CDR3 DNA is TGTGCCAGCAGTGAATTGGCCAGCAATCAGCCCCAGCATTTT.

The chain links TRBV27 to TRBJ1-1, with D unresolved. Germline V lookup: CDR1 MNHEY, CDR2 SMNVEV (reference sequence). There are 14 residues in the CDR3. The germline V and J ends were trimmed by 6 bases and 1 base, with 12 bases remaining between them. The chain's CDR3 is CASRAWRSNTEAFF. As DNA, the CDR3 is TGTGCCAGCAGGGCTTGGCGGTCGAACACTGAAGCTTTCTTT.

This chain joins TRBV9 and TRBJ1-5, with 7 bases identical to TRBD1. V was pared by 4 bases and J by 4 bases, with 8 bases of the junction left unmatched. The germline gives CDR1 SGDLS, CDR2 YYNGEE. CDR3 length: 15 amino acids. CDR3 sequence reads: CASSLGDSPNQPQHF. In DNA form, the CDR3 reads TGTGCCAGCAGCCTGGGGGACAGCCCAAATCAGCCCCAGCATTTT. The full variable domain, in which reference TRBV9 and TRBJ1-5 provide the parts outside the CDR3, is DSGVTQTPKHLITATGQRVTLRCSPRSGDLSVYWYQQSLDQGLQFLIQYYNGEERAKGNILERFSAQQFPDLHSELNLSSLELGDSALYFCASSLGDSPNQPQHFGDGTRLSIL.

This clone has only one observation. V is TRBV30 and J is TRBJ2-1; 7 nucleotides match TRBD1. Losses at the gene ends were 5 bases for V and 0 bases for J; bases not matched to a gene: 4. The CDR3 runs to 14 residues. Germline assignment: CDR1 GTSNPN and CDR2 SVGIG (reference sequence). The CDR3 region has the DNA TGTGCCTGGTCGGGACAGAGCTCCTACAATGAGCAGTTCTTC. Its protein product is CAWSGQSSYNEQFF.

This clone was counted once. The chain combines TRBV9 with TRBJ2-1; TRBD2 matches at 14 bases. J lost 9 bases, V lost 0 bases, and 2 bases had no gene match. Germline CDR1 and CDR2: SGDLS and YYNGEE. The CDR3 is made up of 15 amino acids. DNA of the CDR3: TGTGCCAGCAGCGTAGAGGGGACTAGCGGGGGTGAGCAGTTCTTC. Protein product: CASSVEGTSGGEQFF.

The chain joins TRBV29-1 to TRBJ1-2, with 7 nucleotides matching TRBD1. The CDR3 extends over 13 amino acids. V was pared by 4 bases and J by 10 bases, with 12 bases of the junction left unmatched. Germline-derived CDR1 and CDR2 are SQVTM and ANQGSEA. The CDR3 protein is CSVATHGTEAYTF. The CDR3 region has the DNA TGCAGCGTTGCTACCCACGGGACAGAAGCCTACACCTTC.

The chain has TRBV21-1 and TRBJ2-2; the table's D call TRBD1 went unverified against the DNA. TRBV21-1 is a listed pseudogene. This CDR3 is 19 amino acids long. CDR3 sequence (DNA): TGTGCCAGCAGCAAAGGTAGGTGGACAGGGGGCACGAACACCGGGGAGCTGTTTTTT. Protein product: CASSKGRWTGGTNTGELFF.

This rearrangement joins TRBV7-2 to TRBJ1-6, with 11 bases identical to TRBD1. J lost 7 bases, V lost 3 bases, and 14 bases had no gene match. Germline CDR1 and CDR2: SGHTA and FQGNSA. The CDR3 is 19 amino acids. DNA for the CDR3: TGTGCCAGCAGCTTGGGCCCCGGGACAGGGGGTTCCCCCAATTCACCCCTCCACTTT. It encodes CASSLGPGTGGSPNSPLHF.

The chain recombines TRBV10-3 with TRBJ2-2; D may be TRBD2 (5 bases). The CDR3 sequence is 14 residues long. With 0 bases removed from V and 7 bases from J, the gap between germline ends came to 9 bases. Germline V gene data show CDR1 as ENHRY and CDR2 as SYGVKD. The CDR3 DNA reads TGTGCCATCAGTGAGTCGACCGGGGTCGGGGAGCTGTTTTTT. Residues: CAISESTGVGELFF.

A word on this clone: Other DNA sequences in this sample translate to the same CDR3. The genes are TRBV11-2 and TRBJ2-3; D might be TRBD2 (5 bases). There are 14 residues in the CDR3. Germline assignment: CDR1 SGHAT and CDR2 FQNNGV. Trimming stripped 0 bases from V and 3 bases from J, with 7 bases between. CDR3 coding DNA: TGTGCCAGCAGCTTAGACCGGGGTACAGATACGCAGTATTTT. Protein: CASSLDRGTDTQYF.

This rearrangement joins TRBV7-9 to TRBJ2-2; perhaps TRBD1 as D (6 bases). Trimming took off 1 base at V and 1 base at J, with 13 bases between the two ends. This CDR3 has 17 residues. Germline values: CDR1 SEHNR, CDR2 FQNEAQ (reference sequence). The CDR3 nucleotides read TGTGCCAGCAGCTTAGGACTACCGGGACAGAACACCGGGGAGCTGTTTTTT. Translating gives CASSLGLPGQNTGELFF.

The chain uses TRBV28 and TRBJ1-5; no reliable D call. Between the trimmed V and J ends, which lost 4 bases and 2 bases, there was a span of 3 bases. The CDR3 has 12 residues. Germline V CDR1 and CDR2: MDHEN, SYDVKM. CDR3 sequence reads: CASSSGNQPQHF. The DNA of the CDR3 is TGTGCCAGCAGTTCGGGCAATCAGCCCCAGCATTTT.

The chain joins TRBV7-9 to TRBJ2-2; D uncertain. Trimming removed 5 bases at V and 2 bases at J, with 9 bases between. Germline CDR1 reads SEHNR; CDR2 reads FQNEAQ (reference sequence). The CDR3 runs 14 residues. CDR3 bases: TGTGCCAGCAGCGTAGACACAAACACCGGGGAGCTGTTTTTT. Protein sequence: CASSVDTNTGELFF.

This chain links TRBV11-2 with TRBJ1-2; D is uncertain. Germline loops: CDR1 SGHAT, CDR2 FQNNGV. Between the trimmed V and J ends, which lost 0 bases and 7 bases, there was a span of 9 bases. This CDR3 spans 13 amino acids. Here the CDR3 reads CASSLDREIGYTF. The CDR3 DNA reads TGTGCCAGCAGCTTAGATCGCGAAATTGGCTACACCTTC.

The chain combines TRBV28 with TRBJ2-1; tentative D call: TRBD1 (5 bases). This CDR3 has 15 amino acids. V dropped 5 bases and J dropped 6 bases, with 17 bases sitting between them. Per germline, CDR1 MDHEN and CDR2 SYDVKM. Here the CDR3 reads CASSTRVSPTNEQFF. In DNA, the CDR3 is TGTGCCAGCAGTACCAGGGTTAGCCCCACCAATGAGCAGTTCTTC. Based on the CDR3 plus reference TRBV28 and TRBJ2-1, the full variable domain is DVKVTQSSRYLVKRTGEKVFLECVQDMDHENMFWYRQDPGLGLRLIYFSYDVKMKEKGDIPEGYSVSREKKERFSLILESASTNQTSMYLCASSTRVSPTNEQFFGPGTRLTVL.

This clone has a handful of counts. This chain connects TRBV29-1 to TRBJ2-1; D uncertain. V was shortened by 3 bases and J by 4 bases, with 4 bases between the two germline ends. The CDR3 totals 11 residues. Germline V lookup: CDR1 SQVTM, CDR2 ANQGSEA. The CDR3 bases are TGCAGCGTTGATCGGTACAATGAGCAGTTCTTC. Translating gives CSVDRYNEQFF.

The CDR3 here is CASSPTPPKRGNTIYF. The CDR3 nucleotides are TGTGCCAGCTCACCTACCCCGCCGAAGCGGGGAAACACCATATATTTT. V is TRBV18 and J is TRBJ1-3, with no clear D. Germline values: CDR1 KGHSH, CDR2 LQKENI. The CDR3 runs to 16 residues. The V and J ends lost 3 bases and 4 bases respectively, with 16 bases between them.

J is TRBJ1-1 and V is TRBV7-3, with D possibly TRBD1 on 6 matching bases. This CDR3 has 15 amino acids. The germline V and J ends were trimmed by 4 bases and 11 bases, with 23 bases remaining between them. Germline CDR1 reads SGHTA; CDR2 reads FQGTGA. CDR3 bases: TGTGCCAGCAGCTCCTTAGGGGGGGCGACATCTCGGGCTTTCTTT. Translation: CASSSLGGATSRAFF.

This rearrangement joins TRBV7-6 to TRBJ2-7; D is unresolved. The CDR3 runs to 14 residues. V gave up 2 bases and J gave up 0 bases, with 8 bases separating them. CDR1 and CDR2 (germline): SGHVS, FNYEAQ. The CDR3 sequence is CASSLITASYEQYF. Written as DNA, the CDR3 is TGTGCCAGCAGCTTAATAACAGCCTCCTACGAGCAGTACTTC.

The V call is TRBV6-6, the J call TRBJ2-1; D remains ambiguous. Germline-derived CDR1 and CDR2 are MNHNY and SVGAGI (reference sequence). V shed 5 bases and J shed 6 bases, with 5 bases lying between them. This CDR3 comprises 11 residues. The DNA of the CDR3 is TGTGCCAGCAGTCTCGTCAATGAGCAGTTCTTC. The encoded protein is CASSLVNEQFF.

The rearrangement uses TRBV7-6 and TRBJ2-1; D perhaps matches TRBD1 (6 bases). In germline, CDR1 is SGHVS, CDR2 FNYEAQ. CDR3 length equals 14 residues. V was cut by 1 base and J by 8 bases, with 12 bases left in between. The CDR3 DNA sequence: TGTGCCAGCAGCTTAGTAGGGACATTGGATGAGCAGTTCTTC. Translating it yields CASSLVGTLDEQFF.

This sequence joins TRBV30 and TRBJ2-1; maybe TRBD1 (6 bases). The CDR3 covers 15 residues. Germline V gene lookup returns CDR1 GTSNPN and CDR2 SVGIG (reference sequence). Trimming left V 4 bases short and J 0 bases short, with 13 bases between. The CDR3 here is CAWTRGTSSYNEQFF. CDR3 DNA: TGTGCCTGGACGAGGGGGACGAGCTCCTACAATGAGCAGTTCTTC.

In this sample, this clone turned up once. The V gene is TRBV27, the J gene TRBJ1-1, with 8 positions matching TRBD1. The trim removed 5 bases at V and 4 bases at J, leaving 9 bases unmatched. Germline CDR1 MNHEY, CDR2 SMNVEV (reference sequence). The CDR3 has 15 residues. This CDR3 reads CASSAIQGAGTEAFF. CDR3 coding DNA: TGTGCCAGCAGTGCTATTCAGGGGGCAGGCACTGAAGCTTTCTTT.

The CDR3 loop reads CASGTLNTEAFF. CDR3 sequence (DNA): TGTGCCAGCGGGACACTGAACACTGAAGCTTTCTTT. This sequence joins TRBV28 and TRBJ1-1; tentatively, D is TRBD1 (6 bases). Trimming cost V 8 bases and J 0 bases, with 7 bases left between them. This CDR3 is built from 12 residues. Germline V CDR1 and CDR2: MDHEN, SYDVKM.

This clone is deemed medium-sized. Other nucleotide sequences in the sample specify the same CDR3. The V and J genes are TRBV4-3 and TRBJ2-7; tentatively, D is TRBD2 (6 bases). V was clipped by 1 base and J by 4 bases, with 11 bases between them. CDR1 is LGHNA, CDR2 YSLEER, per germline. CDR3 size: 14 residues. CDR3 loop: CASSQGTGTYEQYF. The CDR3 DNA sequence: TGCGCCAGCAGCCAAGGGACCGGGACTTACGAGCAGTACTTC.

CDR3 protein: CASSLTERYEQYF. The CDR3 DNA sequence: TGTGCCAGCAGCCTAACCGAGAGGTACGAGCAGTACTTC. This chain connects TRBV11-2 to TRBJ2-7; D unresolved. CDR3 length equals 13 residues. Looked up from germline, CDR1 is SGHAT and CDR2 is FQNNGV. Trimming shortened V by 5 bases and J by 4 bases, and 12 bases separated the two germline ends.

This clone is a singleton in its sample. In DNA form, the CDR3 reads TGTGCCACCAGCTCTTCCCCGTACATCTCTGAAGCTTTCTTT. Its translation is CATSSSPYISEAFF. V gene TRBV15 combines with J gene TRBJ1-1, with no clear D. The CDR3 is 14 residues long. Germline CDR1 reads LNHNV; CDR2 reads YYDKDF (reference sequence). V lost 5 bases, J lost 6 bases, and 16 bases lay in between.

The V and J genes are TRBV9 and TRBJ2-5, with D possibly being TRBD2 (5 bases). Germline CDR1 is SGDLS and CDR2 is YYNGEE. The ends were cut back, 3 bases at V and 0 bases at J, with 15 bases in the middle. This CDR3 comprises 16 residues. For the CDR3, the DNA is TGTGCCAGCAGCGAAAGCCCGCGCGGGTACCAAGAGACCCAGTACTTC. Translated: CASSESPRGYQETQYF.